The T cell receptor beta chain under discussion was sequenced for a study of CD8+ T cells in alopecia areata. Germline values: CDR1 MNHEY, CDR2 SMNVEV (reference sequence). The V segment lost 5 bases and the J segment 4 bases; nucleotides outside the gene matches: 10. The length of the CDR3 is 15 residues. Treatment here: oral pan-JAK inhibitor, 5-10 mg twice daily. The sequencing template was cDNA reverse transcribed from extracted RNA. Measured with immunoSEQ multiplex PCR; TCRdb has only the in-frame clones, and not every one. The sample holds about 120,000 clones, more than 45% seen once. The specimen was CD4+ T cells sorted from blood, collected at week 4, from a patient treated with tofacitinib. The receptor was isolated from a human donor with alopecia areata. The chain combines TRBV27 with TRBJ1-1; TRBD1 matches at 7 bases. CDR3 region: CASSTRTGAGTEAFF. CDR3 bases: TGTGCCAGCAGTACCCGCACAGGGGCGGGCACTGAAGCTTTCTTT.